These T cell receptor beta chains were read from a single sample in a study of long-term antiretroviral therapy in people with HIV. Assay used: immunoSEQ multiplex PCR; TCRdb lists only in-frame clones, some missing. The sample includes some 34,000 clones, about 76% of them seen just once. The material was unsorted PBMCs, obtained 1.9 years after starting antiretroviral therapy. The receptors originated from a man aged 18 to 30 with HIV. Each CDR3 is given with its conserved first and last residue. D genes are given only for firm matches. Clone size is given for some rows only: seen once, a few or many times, or a class if the clone is expanded.

J gene: TRBJ2-3
V gene: TRBV2
D gene: NA
clone size: NA
CDR3 DNA: TGTGCCAGCAGTGAAGACGGTTACGGAGGAACAGATACGCAGTATTTT
CDR3 protein: CASSEDGYGGTDTQYF

J gene: TRBJ2-7
V gene: TRBV11-2
D gene: NA
clone size: NA
CDR3 DNA: TGTGCCAGCAGCTTGGGGGACGGCACCTACGAGCAGTACTTC
CDR3 protein: CASSLGDGTYEQYF

J gene: TRBJ2-5
V gene: TRBV5-1
D gene: NA
clone size: NA
CDR3 DNA: TGCGCCAGCAGCTTGGGGGTCCAGAGGATAGAGACCCAGTACTTC
CDR3 protein: CASSLGVQRIETQYF

J gene: TRBJ1-2
V gene: TRBV2
D gene: NA
clone size: NA
CDR3 DNA: TGTGCCAGCACTGGCGAGGGGCCCTATGGCTACACCTTC
CDR3 protein: CASTGEGPYGYTF

J gene: TRBJ2-1
V gene: TRBV6-1
D gene: TRBD2
clone size: few
CDR3 DNA: TGTGCCAGCAGTGAAGGTGGCGGGGGGGCCGATTGGCAGTTCTTC
CDR3 protein: CASSEGGGGADWQFF

J gene: TRBJ1-5
V gene: TRBV7-8
D gene: TRBD1
clone size: once
CDR3 DNA: TGTGCCAGCAGCCCGGGGACAGGGTATCAGCCCCAGCATTTT
CDR3 protein: CASSPGTGYQPQHF

J gene: TRBJ2-2
V gene: TRBV14
D gene: NA
clone size: NA
CDR3 DNA: TGTGCCAGCAGCCTTACGGAGATGAACACCGGGGAGCTGTTTTTT
CDR3 protein: CASSLTEMNTGELFF

J gene: TRBJ1-2
V gene: TRBV11-2
D gene: TRBD1
clone size: NA
CDR3 DNA: TGTGCCAGCAGCTTAGGCAGGGGGCAGAATGGCTACACCTTC
CDR3 protein: CASSLGRGQNGYTF

J gene: TRBJ2-1
V gene: TRBV27
D gene: TRBD2
clone size: NA
CDR3 DNA: TGTGCCAGCAGTCCGACTAGCGGGGTATACAATGAGCAGTTCTTC
CDR3 protein: CASSPTSGVYNEQFF

J gene: TRBJ2-3
V gene: TRBV15
D gene: TRBD2
clone size: NA
CDR3 DNA: TGTGCCACCAACCAACTAGCGGGAACGGCAGATACGCAGTATTTT
CDR3 protein: CATNQLAGTADTQYF

J gene: TRBJ2-1
V gene: TRBV7-9
D gene: NA
clone size: NA
CDR3 DNA: TGTGCCAGCAGCGATTCGAGCTCCTACAATGAGCAGTTCTTC
CDR3 protein: CASSDSSSYNEQFF

J gene: TRBJ2-3
V gene: TRBV5-4
D gene: TRBD2
clone size: once
CDR3 DNA: TGTGCCAGCCGCCGGGGGGGCGCGGTTACGCAGTATTTT
CDR3 protein: CASRRGGAVTQYF

J gene: TRBJ1-1
V gene: TRBV10-3
D gene: TRBD1
clone size: NA
CDR3 DNA: TGTGCCATCAGTGAAGACAGGGGGAACACTGAAGCTTTCTTT
CDR3 protein: CAISEDRGNTEAFF

J gene: TRBJ1-5
V gene: TRBV10-2
D gene: NA
clone size: NA
CDR3 DNA: TGCGCCAGCAGTGAGGAATTGTATCAGCCCCAGCATTTT
CDR3 protein: CASSEELYQPQHF

J gene: TRBJ2-1
V gene: TRBV6-5
D gene: NA
clone size: once
CDR3 DNA: TGTGCCAGCAGCTACACTCTCGATAATGAGCAGTTCTTC
CDR3 protein: CASSYTLDNEQFF

J gene: TRBJ2-1
V gene: TRBV27
D gene: TRBD2
clone size: NA
CDR3 DNA: TGTGCCAGCACCTTATGGGGGAGCGGGGGGAATGAGCAGTTCTTC
CDR3 protein: CASTLWGSGGNEQFF